The clone carrying this TCR beta chain was detected a few times. The antigen remains undetermined. With iRepertoire HTBI primers and Arm-PCR of CDR3 regions, TCR beta libraries were built. From the multiplex PCR reads, TCRdb called clonotypes with MiXCR, one entry per CDR3 protein. The repertoire holds approximately 460,000 distinct CDR3 sequences, with about 16% as singletons. The time point: newly diagnosed GD, antithyroid drugs for less than 3 months. PBMC-extracted RNA yielded the TCR library. The data derive from a study of regulatory T cells in long-lasting Graves disease. Study conclusions and caveats: Shared public clonotypes totalled 2,741 in persistent patients, compared with about 990 in new patients.

Germline CDR1 LGHNA, CDR2 YSLEER. Between the trimmed V and J ends, which lost 0 bases and 6 bases, there was a span of 14 bases. The CDR3 is made up of 15 amino acids. The same sample was also studied in work on T cells in Graves' hyperthyroidism and ophthalmopathy. That paper states: First-round RT-PCR of the TCR CDR3 relied on the HTBI primer set. Ophthalmopathy stood apart from stable hyperthyroidism in a 13 V-J model.

This specimen consisted of peripheral blood mononuclear cells (PBMCs), obtained at new diagnosis, from a patient treated with antithyroid drugs. J is TRBJ1-1 and V is TRBV4-3; D is perhaps TRBD1 (5 bases). The source is a young woman with Graves disease. The CDR3 region has the DNA TGCGCCAGCAGCCAAGAGGATAGGGGCATAGCTGAAGCTTTCTTT. Encoded protein: CASSQEDRGIAEAFF.